This T cell receptor (beta chain) was recorded in a study of cytomegalovirus exposure and HLA in healthy donors. Study-level points and caveats: The classifier was said to identify cytomegalovirus status with high specificity and sensitivity.

PCR involved 60 Vbeta and 13 Jbeta primers. Method: immunoSEQ multiplex PCR; TCRdb's copy keeps in-frame clones and lacks some. The sample has roughly 95,000 clones, roughly 72% seen once. A word on this clone: Its antigen is still unknown.

The ends lost 5 bases at V and 0 bases at J; junction bases unmatched: 3. The length of the CDR3 is 14 residues. Germline V gene sequence: CDR1 SGHTA, CDR2 FQGNSA. The rearrangement uses TRBV7-2 and TRBJ2-5, with 7 bases lining up with TRBD2. The sample comprised PBMCs. This TCR came from a young man in good health and CMV-seropositive. The CDR3 protein is CASSVSGYQETQYF. CDR3 in DNA: TGTGCCAGCAGCGTTAGCGGGTACCAAGAGACCCAGTACTTC. Full variable domain (remainder filled in from reference TRBV7-2 and TRBJ2-5): GAGVSQSPSNKVTEKGKDVELRCDPISGHTALYWYRQSLGQGLEFLIYFQGNSAPDKSGLPSDRFSAERTGGSVSTLTIQRTQQEDSAVYLCASSVSGYQETQYFGPGTRLLVL.